These 11 T cell receptor beta chains were sequenced from one sample in a study of T cell repertoires in cytomegalovirus infection. TCRdb fed the reads into MiXCR, producing one record per CDR3 protein. The sample yields around 630,000 distinct CDR3 sequences, less than 25% seen once. The sample consisted of CD8+ T cells from PBMCs. These receptors came from a human donor in good health (CMV status not recorded). Some clones in this sample may be carry-over from other donors' samples.

This sequence joins TRBV5-1 and TRBJ2-7; TRBD1 matches at 7 bases. This CDR3 comprises 19 residues. The germline V gene has CDR1 SGHRS and CDR2 YFSETQ. Germline trimming cut 6 bases from V and 3 bases from J; bases unmatched to any gene: 24. The CDR3 DNA follows: TGCGCCAGCATGGTTGCAAGTACCCCTCTGGGCGCAGGGGGCTACGAGCAGTACGTC. This translates into CASMVASTPLGAGGYEQYV.

Many counts were recorded for this clonotype. CDR3 nucleotide sequence: TGTGCCAGCAGCGAACCGGGACAGTCTCCCCTTGGATATGGCTACACCTTC. Its protein product is CASSEPGQSPLGYGYTF. The chain carries TRBV9 and TRBJ1-2, with 7 positions matching TRBD1. Trimming took 3 bases from V and 5 from J; bases not matched to a gene: 16. This CDR3 has 17 amino acids. CDR1 is SGDLS, CDR2 YYNGEE, per germline.

This clonotype was counted once. Being one base from a much bigger clone, this may be a read error. V gene TRBV7-2 combines with J gene TRBJ2-2, with TRBD2 as a possible D gene (6 bases). CDR1 SGHTA and CDR2 FQGNSA come from the germline V gene. The CDR3 has 15 amino acids. The CDR3 protein is CASNLYGGDTGELFF. The DNA for the CDR3 is TGTGCCAGCAACTTATACGGGGGTGACACCGGGGAGCTGTTTTTT.

The genes are TRBV28 and TRBJ2-3; 7 bases are a match to TRBD2. In germline, CDR1 is MDHEN, CDR2 SYDVKM. Trimming removed 5 bases from V and 6 bases from J; junction bases left unmatched: 20. The CDR3 has 18 amino acids. CDR3 nucleotides: TGTGCCAGCAGTGTCTGGGGAGGGGAAGGTACACATTGGGATACGCAGTATTTT. Its translation is CASSVWGGEGTHWDTQYF.

This clonotype was detected only a few times. The chain employs TRBV12-3 or TRBV12-4 and TRBJ2-2; 8 nucleotides line up with TRBD2. The CDR3 is 16 amino acids. Trimming removed 4 bases from V and 3 bases from J; junction bases left unmatched: 7. The CDR3 here is CASSSSGGGDTGELFF. The CDR3 DNA sequence: TGTGCCAGCAGTTCCTCCGGGGGGGGCGACACCGGGGAGCTGTTTTTT.

The J gene is TRBJ2-1, the V gene TRBV6-1, with D possibly TRBD1 on 5 matching bases. The V gene lost 2 bases and the J gene lost 5 bases, with 10 bases spanning the gap. CDR3 length: 14 amino acids. Germline CDR1 and CDR2: MNHNS and SASEGT. CDR3: CASSEIDSDNEQFF. For the CDR3, the DNA is TGTGCCAGCAGTGAAATAGACAGTGACAATGAGCAGTTCTTC.

This sequence joins TRBV4-1 and TRBJ2-2, with D unresolved. Germline CDR1 and CDR2: MGHRA and YSYEKL. The CDR3 is 16 amino acids. Trimming removed 0 bases from V and 5 bases from J, with 13 bases in between. This chain's CDR3 is CASSQEVWGGTGELFF. CDR3 coding DNA: TGCGCCAGCAGCCAAGAGGTCTGGGGTGGAACCGGGGAGCTGTTTTTT.

The rearrangement joins TRBV27 to TRBJ2-3; weak D call: TRBD2 (5 bases). The germline V gene encodes CDR1 MNHEY and CDR2 SMNVEV (reference sequence). V gave up 7 bases and J gave up 6 bases, with 11 bases separating them. The length of the CDR3 is 12 residues. The CDR3 nucleotides read TGTGCCAGCACCAGGACGGGGGATACGCAGTATTTT. As protein: CASTRTGDTQYF.

The chain combines TRBV7-9 with TRBJ2-7; TRBD1 matches 8 bases. CDR1 is SEHNR, CDR2 FQNEAQ, per germline (reference sequence). The J segment lost 3 bases and the V segment lost 6 bases, leaving 7 bases of the junction unmatched. The CDR3 extends over 14 amino acids. The CDR3 region has the DNA TGTGCCAGCAGTAGGCCAGGGGGCTTCTACGAGCAGTACTTC. Translation gives CASSRPGGFYEQYF.

This clonotype was recorded a few times. J is TRBJ2-1 and V is TRBV6-5; no clear D gene. Germline V CDR1 and CDR2: MNHEY, SVGAGI. V was clipped by 0 bases and J by 9 bases, with 9 bases between them. The CDR3 totals 13 residues. DNA for the CDR3: TGTGCCAGCAGTTACTCGCTAGGGATTGAGCAGTTCTTC. This gives the protein CASSYSLGIEQFF.

This clonotype was seen a few times. The chain links TRBV20-1 to TRBJ1-5, with TRBD1 identical over 7 bases. Germline CDR1 DFQATT, CDR2 SNEGSKA (reference sequence). Losses at the gene ends were 0 bases for V and 3 bases for J; bases not matched to a gene: 5. The CDR3 runs 15 residues. CDR3 sequence (DNA): TGCAGTGCTAGAGAAGGGGGCAGGGCCAATCAGCCCCAGCATTTT. This translates into CSAREGGRANQPQHF.